The 8 T cell receptor beta chains presented below share a single source sample, sequenced in a study of identical twins. TCRdb redid the calling of the 5' RACE reads with MiXCR, one entry per CDR3 protein. The data show about 530,000 distinct CDR3 sequences, roughly 15% seen once. These data are also associated with another study on yellow fever vaccine responses in identical twins.

The sequencing sample was made of CD4+ T cells sorted from blood. These receptors were taken from a woman between 18 and 29 years old in good health.

The chain joins TRBV11-2 to TRBJ2-2; the D gene is possibly TRBD1 (6 bases). Trimming took off 8 bases at V and 4 bases at J, with 11 bases between the two ends. The CDR3 has 13 amino acids. From germline, CDR1 is SGHAT and CDR2 FQNNGV. This CDR3 reads CASDRDITGELFF. Written as DNA, the CDR3 is TGTGCCAGCGACCGGGACATCACCGGGGAGCTGTTTTTT.

This clonotype was seen more than once but under ten times. This chain links TRBV7-8 with TRBJ1-5; no reliable D call. CDR3 size: 17 residues. Germline assignment: CDR1 SGHVS and CDR2 FQNEAQ. Trimming stripped 1 base from V and 2 bases from J, with 15 bases between. CDR3 loop: CASSLVLTVGGNQPQHF. CDR3 nucleotides: TGTGCCAGCAGCTTAGTTTTGACTGTCGGGGGCAATCAGCCCCAGCATTTT.

The V and J genes are TRBV4-2 and TRBJ1-2, with 8 bases fitting TRBD1. CDR3 length equals 14 residues. In germline, CDR1 is LGHNA, CDR2 YNFKEQ. Unmatched junction bases numbered 6, after V lost 4 bases and J lost 5 bases. CDR3 region: CASSPGQVSYGYTF. The CDR3 nucleotides are TGTGCCAGCAGCCCGGGACAGGTTTCTTATGGCTACACCTTC.

The CDR3: CASSMGLYSPLHF. In DNA form, the CDR3 reads TGTGCCAGTAGTATGGGACTGTATTCACCCCTCCACTTT. The chain recombines TRBV19 with TRBJ1-6; maybe TRBD1 (5 bases). This CDR3 is 13 amino acids long. Trimming removed 3 bases at V and 8 bases at J, with 8 bases between. The germline V gene has CDR1 LNHDA and CDR2 SQIVND (reference sequence).

In this sample, this clonotype turned up a few times. The genes are TRBV6-5 and TRBJ2-1; TRBD2 agrees at 7 bases. The CDR3 loop spans 16 amino acids. Germline CDR1 is MNHEY and CDR2 is SVGAGI. Losses at the gene ends were 3 bases for V and 6 bases for J; bases not matched to a gene: 11. The CDR3 nucleotides are TGTGCCAGCAGTTATACAACTAGCGCGATTCTCAATGAGCAGTTCTTC. It yields the protein CASSYTTSAILNEQFF.

The J gene is TRBJ2-5, the V gene TRBV7-6, with D possibly being TRBD2 (6 bases). This CDR3 spans 14 amino acids. Germline CDR1 reads SGHVS; CDR2 reads FNYEAQ. V lost 1 base and J 5 bases, leaving 11 bases between the germline ends. The CDR3 coding sequence is TGTGCCAGCAGCTTAGTTTCGGGGAGGGAGACCCAGTACTTC. This gives the protein CASSLVSGRETQYF. Looking up the rest from reference TRBV7-6 and TRBJ2-5 gives the full variable domain: GAGVSQSPRYKVTKRGQDVALRCDPISGHVSLYWYRQALGQGPEFLTYFNYEAQQDKSGLPNDRFSAERPEGSISTLTIQRTEQRDSAMYRCASSLVSGRETQYFGPGTRLLVL.

The CDR3, as DNA: TGTGCCAGCAGTGAAAAACAGGGTTCCTACAATGAGCAGTTCTTC. Protein product: CASSEKQGSYNEQFF. The chain recombines TRBV6-1 with TRBJ2-1; TRBD1 might be the D (6 bases). The CDR3 contains 15 residues. Germline CDR1 and CDR2: MNHNS and SASEGT. Trimming removed 2 bases from V and 1 base from J, with 9 bases in between.

The chain carries TRBV2 and TRBJ2-4; 14 nucleotides match TRBD2. The CDR3 spans 19 residues. Germline trimming cut 4 bases from V and 0 bases from J; bases unmatched to any gene: 8. Germline CDR1 is SNHLY and CDR2 is FYNNEI. The CDR3 DNA is TGTGCCAGCAGTGGAGTCCCGACTAGCGGGGGGGTAGCCAAAAACATTCAGTACTTC. Its protein product is CASSGVPTSGGVAKNIQYF.